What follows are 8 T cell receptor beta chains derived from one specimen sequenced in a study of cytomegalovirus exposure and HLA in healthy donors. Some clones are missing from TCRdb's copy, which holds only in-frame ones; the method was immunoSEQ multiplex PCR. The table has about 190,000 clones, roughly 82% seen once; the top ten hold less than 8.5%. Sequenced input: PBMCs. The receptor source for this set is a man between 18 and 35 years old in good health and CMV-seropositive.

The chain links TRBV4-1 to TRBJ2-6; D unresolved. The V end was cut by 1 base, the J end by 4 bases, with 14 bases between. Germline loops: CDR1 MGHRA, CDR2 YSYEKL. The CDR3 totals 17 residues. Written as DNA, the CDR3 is TGCGCCAGCAGCCAAGGGCTCCGTAATTCGGGGGCCAACGTCCTGACTTTC. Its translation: CASSQGLRNSGANVLTF.

The CDR3 coding sequence is TGTGCCAGCAGCCTAACCAGGGATACGGGTACGCAGTATTTT. Amino acid sequence: CASSLTRDTGTQYF. The chain joins TRBV5-4 to TRBJ2-3; tentative D call: TRBD1 (5 bases). The CDR3 is 14 amino acids. From germline, CDR1 is SGHNT and CDR2 YYREEE (reference sequence). The germline V and J ends were trimmed by 4 bases and 8 bases, with 17 bases remaining between them.

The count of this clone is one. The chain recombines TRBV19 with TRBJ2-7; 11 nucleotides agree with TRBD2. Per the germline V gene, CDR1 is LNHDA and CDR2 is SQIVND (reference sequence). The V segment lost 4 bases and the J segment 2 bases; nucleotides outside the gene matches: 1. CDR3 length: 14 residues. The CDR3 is CASSRTSGPYEQYF. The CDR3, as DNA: TGTGCCAGTAGTAGGACTAGCGGGCCCTACGAGCAGTACTTC.

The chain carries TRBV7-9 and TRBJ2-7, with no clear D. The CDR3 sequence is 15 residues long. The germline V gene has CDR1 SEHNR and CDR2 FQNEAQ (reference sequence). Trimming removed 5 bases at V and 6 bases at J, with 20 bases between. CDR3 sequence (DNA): TGTGCCAGCAGCCCCTGGGCCCGCGATGTGGGCGAGCAGTACTTC. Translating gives CASSPWARDVGEQYF.

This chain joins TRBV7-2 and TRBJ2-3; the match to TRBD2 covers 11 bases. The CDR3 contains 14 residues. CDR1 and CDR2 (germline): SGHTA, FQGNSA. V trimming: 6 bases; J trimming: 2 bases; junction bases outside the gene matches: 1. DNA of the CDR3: TGTGCCAGCAGGACTAGCGGGACCACAGATACGCAGTATTTT. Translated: CASRTSGTTDTQYF.

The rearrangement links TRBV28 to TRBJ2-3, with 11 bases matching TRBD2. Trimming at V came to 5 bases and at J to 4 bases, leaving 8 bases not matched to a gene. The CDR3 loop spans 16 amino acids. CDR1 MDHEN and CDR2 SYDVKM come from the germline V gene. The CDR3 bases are TGTGCCAGCAGTCCCCTAGCGGGAGGTTGGGCAGATACGCAGTATTTT. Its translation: CASSPLAGGWADTQYF. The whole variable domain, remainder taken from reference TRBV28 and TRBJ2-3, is DVKVTQSSRYLVKRTGEKVFLECVQDMDHENMFWYRQDPGLGLRLIYFSYDVKMKEKGDIPEGYSVSREKKERFSLILESASTNQTSMYLCASSPLAGGWADTQYFGPGTRLTVL.

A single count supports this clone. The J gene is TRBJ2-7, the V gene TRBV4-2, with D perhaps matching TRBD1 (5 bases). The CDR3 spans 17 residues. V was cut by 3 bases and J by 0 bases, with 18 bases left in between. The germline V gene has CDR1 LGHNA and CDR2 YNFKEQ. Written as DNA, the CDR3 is TGTGCCAGCAGCCACCCCCAAGGTGGGGCCGACTCCTACGAGCAGTACTTC. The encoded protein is CASSHPQGGADSYEQYF.

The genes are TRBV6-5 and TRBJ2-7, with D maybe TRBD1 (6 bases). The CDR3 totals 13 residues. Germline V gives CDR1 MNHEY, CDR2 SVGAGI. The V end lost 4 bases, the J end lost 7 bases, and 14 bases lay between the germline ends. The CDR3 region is CASSFYREGEQYF. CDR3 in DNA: TGTGCCAGCAGTTTTTACAGGGAAGGAGAGCAGTACTTC.